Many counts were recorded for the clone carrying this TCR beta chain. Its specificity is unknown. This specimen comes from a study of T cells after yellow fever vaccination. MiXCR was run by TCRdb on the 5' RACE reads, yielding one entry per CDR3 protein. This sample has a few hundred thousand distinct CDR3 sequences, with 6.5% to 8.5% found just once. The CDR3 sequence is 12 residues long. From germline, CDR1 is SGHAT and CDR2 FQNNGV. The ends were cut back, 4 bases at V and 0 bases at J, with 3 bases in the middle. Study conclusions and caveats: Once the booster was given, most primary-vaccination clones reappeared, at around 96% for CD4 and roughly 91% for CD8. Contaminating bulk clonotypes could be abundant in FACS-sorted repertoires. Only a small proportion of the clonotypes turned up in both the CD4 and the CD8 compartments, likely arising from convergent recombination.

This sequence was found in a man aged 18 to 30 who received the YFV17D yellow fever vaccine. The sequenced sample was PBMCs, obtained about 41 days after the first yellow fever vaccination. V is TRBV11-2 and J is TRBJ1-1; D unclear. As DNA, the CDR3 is TGTGCCAGCAGCTCCATGAACACTGAAGCTTTCTTT. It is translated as CASSSMNTEAFF.